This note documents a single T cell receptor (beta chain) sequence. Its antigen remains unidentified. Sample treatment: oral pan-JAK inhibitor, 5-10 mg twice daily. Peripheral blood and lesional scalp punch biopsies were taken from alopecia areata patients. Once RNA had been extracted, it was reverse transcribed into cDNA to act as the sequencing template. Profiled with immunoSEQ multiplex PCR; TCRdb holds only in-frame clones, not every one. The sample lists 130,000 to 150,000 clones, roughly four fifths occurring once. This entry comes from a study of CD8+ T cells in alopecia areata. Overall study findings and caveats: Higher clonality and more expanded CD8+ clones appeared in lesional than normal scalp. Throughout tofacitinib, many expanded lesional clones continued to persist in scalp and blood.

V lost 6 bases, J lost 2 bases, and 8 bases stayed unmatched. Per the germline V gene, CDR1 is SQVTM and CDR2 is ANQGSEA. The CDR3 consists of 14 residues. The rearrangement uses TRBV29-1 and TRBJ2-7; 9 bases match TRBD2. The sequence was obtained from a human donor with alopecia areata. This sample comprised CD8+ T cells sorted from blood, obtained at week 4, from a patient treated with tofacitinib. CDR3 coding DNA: TGCAGCGTCGCTCCGGGACTAGCCACCTACGAGCAGTACTTC. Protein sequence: CSVAPGLATYEQYF.